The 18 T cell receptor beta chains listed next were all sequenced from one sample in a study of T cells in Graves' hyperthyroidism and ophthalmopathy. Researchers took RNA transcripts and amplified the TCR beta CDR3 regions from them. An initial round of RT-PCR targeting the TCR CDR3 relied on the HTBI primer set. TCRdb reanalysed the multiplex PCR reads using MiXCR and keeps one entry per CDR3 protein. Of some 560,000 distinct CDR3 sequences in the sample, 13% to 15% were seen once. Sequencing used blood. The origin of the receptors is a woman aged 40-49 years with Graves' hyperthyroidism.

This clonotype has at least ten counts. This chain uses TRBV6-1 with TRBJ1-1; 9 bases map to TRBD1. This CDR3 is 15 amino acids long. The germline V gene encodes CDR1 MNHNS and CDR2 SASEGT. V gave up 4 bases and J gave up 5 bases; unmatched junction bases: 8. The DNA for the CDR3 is TGTGCCAGCAGTGGACCGGGACAGGGCCGAACTGAAGCTTTCTTT. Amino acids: CASSGPGQGRTEAFF.

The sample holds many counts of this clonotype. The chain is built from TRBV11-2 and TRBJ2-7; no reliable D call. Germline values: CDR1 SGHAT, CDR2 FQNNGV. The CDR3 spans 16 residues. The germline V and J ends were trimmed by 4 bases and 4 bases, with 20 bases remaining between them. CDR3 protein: CASSSSGQTMRYEQYF. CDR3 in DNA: TGTGCCAGCAGCTCCTCGGGCCAGACAATGAGGTACGAGCAGTACTTC.

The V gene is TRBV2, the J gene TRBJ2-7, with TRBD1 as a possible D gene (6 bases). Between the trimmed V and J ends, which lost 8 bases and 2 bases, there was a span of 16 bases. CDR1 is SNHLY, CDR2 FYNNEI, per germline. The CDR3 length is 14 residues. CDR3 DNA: TGTGCCAGCCGACCGGGACACATTACCTACGAGCAGTACTTC. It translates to CASRPGHITYEQYF.

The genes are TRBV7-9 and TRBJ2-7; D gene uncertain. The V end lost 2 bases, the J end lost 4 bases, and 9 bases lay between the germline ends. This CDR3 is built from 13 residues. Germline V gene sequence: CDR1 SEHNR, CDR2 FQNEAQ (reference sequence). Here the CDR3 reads CASSLTTGYEQYF. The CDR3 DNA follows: TGTGCCAGCAGCTTAACTACGGGTTACGAGCAGTACTTC.

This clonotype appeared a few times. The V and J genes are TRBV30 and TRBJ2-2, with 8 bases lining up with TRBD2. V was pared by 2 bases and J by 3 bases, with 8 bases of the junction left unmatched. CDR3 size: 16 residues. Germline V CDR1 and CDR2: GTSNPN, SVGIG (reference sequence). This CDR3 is CAWSPGASGYTGELFF. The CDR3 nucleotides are TGTGCCTGGAGTCCGGGGGCTAGCGGGTACACCGGGGAGCTGTTTTTT. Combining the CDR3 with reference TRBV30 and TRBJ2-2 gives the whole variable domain SQTIHQWPATLVQPVGSPLSLECTVEGTSNPNLYWYRQAAGRGLQLLFYSVGIGQISSEVPQNLSASRPQDRQFILSSKKLLLSDSGFYLCAWSPGASGYTGELFFGEGSRLTVL.

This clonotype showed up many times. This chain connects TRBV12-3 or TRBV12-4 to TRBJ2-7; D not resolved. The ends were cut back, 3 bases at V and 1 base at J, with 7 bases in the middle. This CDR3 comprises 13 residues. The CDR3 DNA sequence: TGTGCCAGCAGTTTGGCTTTATCCTACGAGCAGTACTTC. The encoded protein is CASSLALSYEQYF.

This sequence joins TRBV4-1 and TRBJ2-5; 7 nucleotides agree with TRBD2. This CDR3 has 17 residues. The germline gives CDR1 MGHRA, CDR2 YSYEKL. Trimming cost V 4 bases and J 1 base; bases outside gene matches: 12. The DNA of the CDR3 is TGCGCCAGCAGCCCCTACTCCAGCGGGACTTCCCAAGAGACCCAGTACTTC. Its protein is CASSPYSSGTSQETQYF.

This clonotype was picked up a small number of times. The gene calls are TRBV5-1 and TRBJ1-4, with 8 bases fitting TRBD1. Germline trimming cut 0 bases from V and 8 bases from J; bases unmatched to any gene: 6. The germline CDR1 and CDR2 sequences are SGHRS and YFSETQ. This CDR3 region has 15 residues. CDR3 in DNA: TGCGCCAGCAGCTTGGCGACAGGGGCAGGGGAAAAACTGTTTTTT. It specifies CASSLATGAGEKLFF.

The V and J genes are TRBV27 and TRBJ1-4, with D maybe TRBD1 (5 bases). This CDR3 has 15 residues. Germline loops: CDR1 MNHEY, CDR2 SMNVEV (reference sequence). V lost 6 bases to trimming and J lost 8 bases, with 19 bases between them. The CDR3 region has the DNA TGTGCCAGCAGCGCGGGGACCCCCCCCCGGGAAAAACTGTTTTTT. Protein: CASSAGTPPREKLFF.

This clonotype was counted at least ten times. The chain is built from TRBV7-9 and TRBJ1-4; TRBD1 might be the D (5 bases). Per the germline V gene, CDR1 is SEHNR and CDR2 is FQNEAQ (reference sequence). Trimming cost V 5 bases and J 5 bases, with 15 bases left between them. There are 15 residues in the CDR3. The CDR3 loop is CASSPQPGENEKLFF. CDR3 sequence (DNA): TGTGCCAGCAGCCCACAACCGGGGGAGAATGAAAAACTGTTTTTT.

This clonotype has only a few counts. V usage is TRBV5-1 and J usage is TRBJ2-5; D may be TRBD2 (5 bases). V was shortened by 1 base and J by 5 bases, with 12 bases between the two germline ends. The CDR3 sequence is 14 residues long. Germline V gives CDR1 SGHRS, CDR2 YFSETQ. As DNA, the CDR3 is TGCGCCAGCAGCTTGAATGCGGGTTGGGAGACCCAGTACTTC. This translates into CASSLNAGWETQYF.

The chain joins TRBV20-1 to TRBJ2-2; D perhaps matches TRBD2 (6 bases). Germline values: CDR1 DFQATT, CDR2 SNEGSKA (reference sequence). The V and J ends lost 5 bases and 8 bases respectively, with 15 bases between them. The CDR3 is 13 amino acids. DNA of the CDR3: TGCAGTGCTGGGGGACTCACCCGAGGGGAGCTGTTTTTT. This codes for CSAGGLTRGELFF.

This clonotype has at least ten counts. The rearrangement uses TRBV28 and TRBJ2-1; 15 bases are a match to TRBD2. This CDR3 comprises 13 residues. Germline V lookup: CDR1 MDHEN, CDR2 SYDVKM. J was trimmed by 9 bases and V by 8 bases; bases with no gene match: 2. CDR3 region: CASGTSGRIEQFF. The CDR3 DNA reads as TGTGCCAGCGGGACTAGCGGGAGGATTGAGCAGTTCTTC.

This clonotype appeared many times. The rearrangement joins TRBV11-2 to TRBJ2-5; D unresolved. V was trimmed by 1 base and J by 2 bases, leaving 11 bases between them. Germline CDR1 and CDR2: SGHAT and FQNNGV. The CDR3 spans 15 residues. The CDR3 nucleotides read TGTGCCAGCAGCTTAGGTGCGGCGGATCAAGAGACCCAGTACTTC. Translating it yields CASSLGAADQETQYF.

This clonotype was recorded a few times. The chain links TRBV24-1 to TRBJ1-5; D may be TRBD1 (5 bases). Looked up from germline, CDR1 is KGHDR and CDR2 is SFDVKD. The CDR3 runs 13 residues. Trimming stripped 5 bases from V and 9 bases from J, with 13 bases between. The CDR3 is CATSGGPSLPQHF. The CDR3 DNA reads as TGTGCCACCAGTGGGGGACCCTCTCTGCCCCAGCATTTT.

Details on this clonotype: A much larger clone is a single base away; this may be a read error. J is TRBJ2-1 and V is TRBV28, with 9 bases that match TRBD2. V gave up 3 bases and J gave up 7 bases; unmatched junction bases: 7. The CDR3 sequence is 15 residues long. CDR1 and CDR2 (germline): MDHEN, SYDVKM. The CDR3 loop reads CASSFPASGGNEQFF. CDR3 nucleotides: TGTGCCAGCAGTTTTCCGGCCAGCGGGGGGAATGAGCAGTTCTTC.

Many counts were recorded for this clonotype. The CDR3: CASSPLPGLAGVRTDTQYF. CDR3 in DNA: TGTGCCAGCAGTCCCCTACCGGGACTAGCGGGAGTACGCACAGATACGCAGTATTTT. The chain joins TRBV6-1 to TRBJ2-3, with 14 bases identical to TRBD2. CDR1 and CDR2 from the germline V gene are MNHNS and SASEGT. This CDR3 region has 19 residues. V shed 5 bases, J shed 1 base, and the junction held 11 bases outside the gene matches.

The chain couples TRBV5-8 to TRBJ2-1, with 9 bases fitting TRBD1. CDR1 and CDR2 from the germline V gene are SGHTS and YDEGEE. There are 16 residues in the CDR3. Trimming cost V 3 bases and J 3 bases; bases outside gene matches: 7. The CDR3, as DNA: TGTGCCAGCAGCTGGACAGGGGACCCTTACTACAATGAGCAGTTCTTC. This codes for CASSWTGDPYYNEQFF. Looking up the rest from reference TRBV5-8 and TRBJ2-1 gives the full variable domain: EAGVTQSPTHLIKTRGQQATLRCSPISGHTSVYWYQQALGLGLQFLLWYDEGEERNRGNFPPRFSGRQFPNYSSELNVNALELEDSALYLCASSWTGDPYYNEQFFGPGTRLTVL.